The clone carrying this TCR beta chain was seen many times. Antigen specificity is unknown. The entry originates in a study of T cells in Graves' hyperthyroidism and ophthalmopathy. Study-level points and caveats: Most thyroid clonotypes that were expanded above 0.001 also turned up in blood.

Amplification yielded TCR beta CDR3 regions, with RNA transcripts as the source. The HTBI primer set served for first-round RT-PCR of the TCR CDR3. Each CDR3 protein gets one entry after TCRdb re-called the multiplex PCR reads with MiXCR. The data contain about 400,000 distinct CDR3 sequences, less than 20% of them singletons. V lost 3 bases, J lost 5 bases, and 7 bases lay in between. The germline V gene encodes CDR1 ENHRY and CDR2 SYGVKD. CDR3 length: 12 residues. This chain links TRBV10-3 with TRBJ2-5; D is ambiguous. This TCR was recovered from a young woman with Graves' hyperthyroidism. Sequencing was done on a sample of blood. Here the CDR3 reads CAISDNGETQYF. For the CDR3, the DNA is TGTGCCATCAGTGATAACGGGGAGACCCAGTACTTC.